Below, 3 T cell receptor beta chains from the same sample are listed, as sequenced in a study of shared clonotypes between healthy human individuals. Clones were read by immunoSEQ multiplex PCR, and TCRdb kept only the in-frame ones, dropping some. The repertoire holds some 790,000 clones, over 55% seen once, with less than 2% in the top ten. Sequencing input: memory CD4+ T cells sorted from blood. Subset specified: CD45RA-negative fraction. Every receptor here comes from a woman in her 30s in good health.

V usage is TRBV6-5 and J usage is TRBJ1-3; a weak D match, TRBD1 (6 bases). Germline-derived CDR1 and CDR2 are MNHEY and SVGAGI. The CDR3 loop spans 15 amino acids. V lost 6 bases to trimming and J lost 0 bases, with 12 bases between them. The CDR3 sequence: CASRGLDSSGNTIYF. In DNA, the CDR3 is TGTGCCAGCAGGGGGCTGGACAGCTCTGGAAACACCATATATTTT.

This chain links TRBV27 with TRBJ2-7, with D perhaps assigned TRBD1 or TRBD2 (5 bases each). Germline V gene sequence: CDR1 MNHEY, CDR2 SMNVEV (reference sequence). The CDR3 runs to 15 residues. The V end lost 7 bases, the J end lost 7 bases, and 23 bases lay between the germline ends. The CDR3 nucleotides are TGTGCCAGCACCCCTGGGGACGGGCGGTCTGGGGAGCAGTACTTC. It specifies CASTPGDGRSGEQYF.

This clone appeared a single time. The chain recombines TRBV18 with TRBJ2-7; perhaps TRBD1 as D (5 bases). The germline V gene encodes CDR1 KGHSH and CDR2 LQKENI. This CDR3 region has 14 residues. The V and J ends lost 5 bases and 3 bases respectively, with 14 bases between them. The CDR3 is CASSATESNYEQYF. CDR3 DNA sequence: TGTGCCAGCTCAGCGACAGAAAGTAACTACGAGCAGTACTTC.